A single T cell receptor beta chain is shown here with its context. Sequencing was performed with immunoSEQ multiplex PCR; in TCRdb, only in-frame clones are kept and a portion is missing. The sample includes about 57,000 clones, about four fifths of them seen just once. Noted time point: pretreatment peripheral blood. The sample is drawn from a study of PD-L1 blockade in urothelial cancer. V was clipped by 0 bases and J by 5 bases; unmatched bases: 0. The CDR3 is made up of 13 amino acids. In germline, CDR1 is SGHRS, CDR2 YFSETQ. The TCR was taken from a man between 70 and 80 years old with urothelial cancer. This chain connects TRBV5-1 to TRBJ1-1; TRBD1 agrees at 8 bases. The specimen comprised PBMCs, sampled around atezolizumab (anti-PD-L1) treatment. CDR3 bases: TGCGCCAGCAGCTTGGACAGGGGGACTGAAGCTTTCTTT. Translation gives CASSLDRGTEAFF.